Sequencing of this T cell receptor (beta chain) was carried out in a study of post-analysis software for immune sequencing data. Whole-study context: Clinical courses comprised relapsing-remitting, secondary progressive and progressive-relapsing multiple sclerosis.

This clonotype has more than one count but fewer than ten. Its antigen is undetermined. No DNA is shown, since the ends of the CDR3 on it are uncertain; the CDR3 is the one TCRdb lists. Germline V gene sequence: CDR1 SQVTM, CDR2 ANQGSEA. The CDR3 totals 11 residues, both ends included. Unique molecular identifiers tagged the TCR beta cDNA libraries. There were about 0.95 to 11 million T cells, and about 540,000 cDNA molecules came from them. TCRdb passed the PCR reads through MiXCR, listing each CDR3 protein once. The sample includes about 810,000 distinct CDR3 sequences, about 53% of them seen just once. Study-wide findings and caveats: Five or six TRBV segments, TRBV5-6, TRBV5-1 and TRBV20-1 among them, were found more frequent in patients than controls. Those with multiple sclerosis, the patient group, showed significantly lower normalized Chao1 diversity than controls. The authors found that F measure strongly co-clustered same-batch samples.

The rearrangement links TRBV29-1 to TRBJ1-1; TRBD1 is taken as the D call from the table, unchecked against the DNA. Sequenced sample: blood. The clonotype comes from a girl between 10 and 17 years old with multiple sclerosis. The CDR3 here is CSVGQGSQGFF.